The 32 T cell receptor beta chains presented below share a single source sample, sequenced in a study of human T cells and chemical hapten exposure. Stated time point: pre-sensitization, week 0. Documented treatment: therapeutic diphenylcyclopropenone sensitization with weekly scalp DPC. TCRdb re-analysed the RACE reads in MiXCR, keeping a single row per CDR3 protein. Of 250,000 or so distinct CDR3 sequences in the sample, around 9.3% are singletons; the top ten hold 2.3%. The sample consisted of whole blood, taken in connection with sensitization to the hapten diphenylcyclopropenone (DPC). The receptors were gathered from a woman aged 40 to 50 with alopecia areata. Some clones in this sample may be carry-over from other donors' samples.

The chain employs TRBV24-1 and TRBJ2-1; 10 nucleotides match TRBD1. This CDR3 region has 16 residues. Germline trimming cut 4 bases from V and 5 bases from J; bases unmatched to any gene: 7. Germline loops: CDR1 KGHDR, CDR2 SFDVKD. The CDR3, as DNA: TGTGCCACCAGTGACCCGGGACAGGGGCTTAACAATGAGCAGTTCTTC. Its protein is CATSDPGQGLNNEQFF.

The V gene is TRBV13, the J gene TRBJ2-2; D is undetermined. Trimming shortened V by 5 bases and J by 3 bases, and 10 bases separated the two germline ends. This CDR3 contains 14 residues. Germline CDR1 and CDR2: PRHDT and FYEKMQ (reference sequence). The CDR3 nucleotides read TGTGCCAGCAGCACTTTTCTGGACACCGGGGAGCTGTTTTTT. Its protein is CASSTFLDTGELFF.

This chain connects TRBV5-1 to TRBJ1-4; TRBD1 matches at 8 bases. The CDR3 is 16 amino acids. Germline CDR1 reads SGHRS; CDR2 reads YFSETQ. With V trimmed by 3 bases and J by 6 bases, 10 bases remained unmatched. The CDR3 protein is CASSSGQGAGYEKLFF. The CDR3 DNA follows: TGCGCCAGCAGCTCCGGTCAGGGGGCAGGGTATGAAAAACTGTTTTTT.

Only a few counts were recorded for this clonotype. This chain joins TRBV6-1 and TRBJ2-5, with D possibly matching TRBD1 (6 bases). V was shortened by 6 bases and J by 5 bases, with 10 bases between the two germline ends. The length of the CDR3 is 12 residues. Germline assignment: CDR1 MNHNS and CDR2 SASEGT. Here the CDR3 reads CASSDRTETQYF. In DNA, the CDR3 is TGTGCCAGCAGCGACAGGACGGAGACCCAGTACTTC.

This sequence joins TRBV6-5 and TRBJ2-1; no clear D. CDR1 and CDR2 from the germline V gene are MNHEY and SVGAGI. This CDR3 is 15 amino acids long. V was pared by 6 bases and J by 0 bases, with 12 bases between. The CDR3 DNA reads as TGTGCCAGCAGACCTGAGACAAGCTCCTACAATGAGCAGTTCTTC. Translated, it gives CASRPETSSYNEQFF.

This chain links TRBV5-1 with TRBJ2-5; D is uncertain. There are 15 residues in the CDR3. The germline gives CDR1 SGHRS, CDR2 YFSETQ. V was clipped by 2 bases and J by 2 bases, with 13 bases between them. CDR3 sequence (DNA): TGCGCCAGCAGCTTTAACCTAGGCCGGCAAGAGACCCAGTACTTC. This translates into CASSFNLGRQETQYF.

Only a few counts were recorded for this clonotype. V and J are TRBV7-9 and TRBJ1-6; D remains unclear. The CDR3 covers 16 residues. Germline CDR1 is SEHNR and CDR2 is FQNEAQ (reference sequence). V was trimmed by 5 bases and J by 8 bases, leaving 19 bases between them. The DNA of the CDR3 is TGTGCCAGCAGCCCAACTAGCGCTAAGCGGGATTCACCCCTCCACTTT. It specifies CASSPTSAKRDSPLHF.

The CDR3, as DNA: TGTGCCAGCAGCCAACAGGGAAGAAATTCACCCCTCCACTTT. Amino acid sequence: CASSQQGRNSPLHF. The gene calls are TRBV3-1 and TRBJ1-6; perhaps TRBD1 as D (5 bases). V lost 2 bases and J lost 7, with 9 bases in between. CDR1 and CDR2 (germline): LGHDT, YNNKEL (reference sequence). The CDR3 totals 14 residues.

V and J are TRBV15 and TRBJ1-5; D is ambiguous. Between the trimmed V and J ends, which lost 0 bases and 4 bases, there was a span of 10 bases. The germline V gene has CDR1 LNHNV and CDR2 YYDKDF (reference sequence). The CDR3 is 15 amino acids. CDR3 coding DNA: TGTGCCACCAGCAGAGATCCGGGGTCTAATCAGCCCCAGCATTTT. Translated: CATSRDPGSNQPQHF.

This sequence joins TRBV4-2 and TRBJ1-4, with no clear D. Germline CDR1 LGHNA, CDR2 YNFKEQ. Trimming removed 0 bases from V and 7 bases from J, with 9 bases in between. The CDR3 loop spans 14 amino acids. The CDR3 bases are TGTGCCAGCAGCCAAGAAACGGCGGGTGAAAAACTGTTTTTT. Its translation is CASSQETAGEKLFF.

This clonotype occurred a few times. The V gene is TRBV12-3 or TRBV12-4, the J gene TRBJ2-1, with D possibly TRBD1 on 6 matching bases. This CDR3 spans 12 amino acids. V gave up 5 bases and J gave up 16 bases, with 18 bases separating them. CDR3 in amino acids: CASSPSGALLFF. The DNA for the CDR3 is TGTGCCAGCAGTCCCTCAGGGGCCCTGCTCTTCTTC.

This clonotype was picked up a small number of times. This sequence joins TRBV7-2 and TRBJ2-1; the match to TRBD2 covers 14 bases. The CDR3 length is 16 residues. Trimming cost V 3 bases and J 12 bases; bases outside gene matches: 10. The germline V gene encodes CDR1 SGHTA and CDR2 FQGNSA. Written as DNA, the CDR3 is TGTGCCAGCAGCTTCGCGACTAGCGGGAGGGTTAGTGGGCAGTTCTTC. Translation: CASSFATSGRVSGQFF.

This clonotype was observed a few times. The CDR3 loop is CASSDGRGTYEQYF. CDR3 bases: TGTGCCAGCAGTGATGGGCGCGGAACCTACGAGCAGTACTTC. V and J are TRBV2 and TRBJ2-7, with D unresolved. Germline CDR1 and CDR2: SNHLY and FYNNEI. The CDR3 contains 14 residues. V gave up 3 bases and J gave up 2 bases, with 11 bases separating them.

V is TRBV20-1 and J is TRBJ2-7; possibly TRBD1 or TRBD2 for D (5 bases each). The germline CDR1 and CDR2 sequences are DFQATT and SNEGSKA (reference sequence). The V gene lost 1 base and the J gene lost 3 bases, with 10 bases spanning the gap. CDR3 size: 13 residues. CDR3 coding DNA: TGCAGTGCTAGAGCGGGACCCAGCTACGAGCAGTACTTC. Encoded protein: CSARAGPSYEQYF.

The chain is built from TRBV28 and TRBJ2-7; unclear D gene. Between the trimmed V and J ends, which lost 3 bases and 2 bases, there was a span of 11 bases. The CDR3 sequence is 14 residues long. CDR1 MDHEN and CDR2 SYDVKM come from the germline V gene. CDR3 nucleotide sequence: TGTGCCAGCAGTTTGCTTGGGGTGACCTACGAGCAGTACTTC. Protein product: CASSLLGVTYEQYF.

At least ten counts were recorded for this clonotype. V and J are TRBV5-5 and TRBJ1-5; D is unresolved. CDR1 and CDR2 (germline): SGHKS, YYEKEE (reference sequence). The V gene lost 4 bases and the J gene lost 5 bases, with 13 bases spanning the gap. This CDR3 spans 14 amino acids. DNA for the CDR3: TGTGCCAGCAGCCCCGCCTGGAAAGATCAGCCCCAGCATTTT. Translating gives CASSPAWKDQPQHF.

The chain carries TRBV6-5 and TRBJ1-1; 10 bases fit TRBD1. V lost 6 bases to trimming and J lost 0 bases; unmatched junction nucleotides: 4. The CDR3 covers 15 residues. CDR1 is MNHEY, CDR2 SVGAGI, per germline. The CDR3 DNA reads as TGTGCCAGCAGGAGACAGGGGGCTGTGAACACTGAAGCTTTCTTT. As protein: CASRRQGAVNTEAFF.

The chain uses TRBV7-8 and TRBJ1-5, with 7 bases matching TRBD1. From germline, CDR1 is SGHVS and CDR2 FQNEAQ. The ends lost 5 bases at V and 3 bases at J; junction bases unmatched: 13. This CDR3 has 17 amino acids. This chain's CDR3 is CASSPSLRQGSNQPQHF. DNA for the CDR3: TGTGCCAGCAGCCCGAGCTTAAGACAGGGCTCCAATCAGCCCCAGCATTTT. Full variable domain (outside the CDR3, taken from reference TRBV7-8 and TRBJ1-5): GAGVSQSPRYKVAKRGQDVALRCDPISGHVSLFWYQQALGQGPEFLTYFQNEAQLDKSGLPSDRFFAERPEGSVSTLKIQRTQQEDSAVYLCASSPSLRQGSNQPQHFGDGTRLSIL.

This clonotype has at least ten counts. The chain is built from TRBV6-2 or TRBV6-3 and TRBJ2-1; D tentatively reads TRBD1 or TRBD2 (5 bases each). Per the germline V gene, CDR1 is MNHEY and CDR2 is SVGEGT. The CDR3 has 11 residues. V was pared by 5 bases and J by 12 bases, with 11 bases between. CDR3: CASSTTGGQFF. The CDR3 nucleotides are TGTGCCAGCAGTACCACAGGAGGGCAGTTCTTC.

This clonotype has a handful of counts. The V and J genes are TRBV15 and TRBJ2-5; D perhaps matches TRBD2 (5 bases). This CDR3 comprises 15 residues. V was clipped by 0 bases and J by 4 bases, with 12 bases between them. The V gene's germline CDR1 is LNHNV and CDR2 YYDKDF (reference sequence). Here the CDR3 reads CATSRDGSARETQYF. The CDR3 DNA reads as TGTGCCACCAGCAGAGATGGTAGCGCTCGAGAGACCCAGTACTTC.

The chain recombines TRBV6-2 or TRBV6-3 with TRBJ2-1; TRBD1 agrees at 7 bases. Looked up from germline, CDR1 is MNHEY and CDR2 is SVGEGT. The CDR3 has 14 residues. With V trimmed by 7 bases and J by 2 bases, 5 bases remained unmatched. The CDR3 reads CASIPGGTYNEQFF. CDR3 DNA sequence: TGTGCCAGCATCCCAGGGGGTACCTACAATGAGCAGTTCTTC.

In its sample, this clonotype was seen a few times. The chain has TRBV28 and TRBJ2-1, with 9 positions matching TRBD2. CDR1 and CDR2 from the germline V gene are MDHEN and SYDVKM. CDR3 length: 16 residues. The trim removed 8 bases at V and 10 bases at J, leaving 18 bases unmatched. The CDR3 sequence: CASGTDLAGASREQFF. The CDR3 region has the DNA TGTGCCAGCGGTACGGATTTAGCGGGAGCATCGAGGGAGCAGTTCTTC.

This clonotype was seen at least ten times. As DNA, the CDR3 is TGTGCCAGCAGCCAGTCCTCGACAGATGATGAGCAGTTCTTC. Protein product: CASSQSSTDDEQFF. The chain uses TRBV7-9 and TRBJ2-1, with a possible D match to TRBD1 (5 bases). This CDR3 comprises 14 residues. Trimming cost V 5 bases and J 8 bases, with 16 bases left between them. CDR1 and CDR2 from the germline V gene are SEHNR and FQNEAQ (reference sequence).

J is TRBJ2-7 and V is TRBV6-1; D is unresolved. Germline V gene sequence: CDR1 MNHNS, CDR2 SASEGT. Trimming cost V 0 bases and J 1 base, with 10 bases left between them. The CDR3 covers 15 residues. CDR3 bases: TGTGCCAGCAGTGAAGCGTACGGCAGATCCTACGAGCAGTACTTC. Its protein product is CASSEAYGRSYEQYF.

V is TRBV5-1 and J is TRBJ2-7; 9 positions match TRBD1. The junction had 7 bases not matched to a gene; V was cut back by 6 bases and J by 3 bases. CDR1 and CDR2 (germline): SGHRS, YFSETQ. This CDR3 is 14 amino acids long. The CDR3 spells CASTRDRALYEQYF. The CDR3 region has the DNA TGCGCCAGCACCCGGGACAGGGCCCTCTACGAGCAGTACTTC. The variable domain in full, completed from reference TRBV5-1 and TRBJ2-7, reads KAGVTQTPRYLIKTRGQQVTLSCSPISGHRSVSWYQQTPGQGLQFLFEYFSETQRNKGNFPGRFSGRQFSNSRSEMNVSTLELGDSALYLCASTRDRALYEQYFGPGTRLTVT.

The J gene is TRBJ1-5, the V gene TRBV11-3; D remains unclear. CDR1 and CDR2 (germline): SGHNT, YENEEA. The CDR3 covers 14 residues. V lost 3 bases to trimming and J lost 9 bases, with 15 bases between them. The chain's CDR3 is CASSLVREAGPQHF. The DNA for the CDR3 is TGTGCCAGCAGCTTGGTCCGAGAAGCGGGGCCCCAGCATTTT.

The J gene is TRBJ1-5, the V gene TRBV12-3 or TRBV12-4, with D possibly being TRBD1 (5 bases). The V gene lost 6 bases and the J gene lost 9 bases, with 15 bases spanning the gap. CDR3 length: 13 residues. This CDR3 is CASRPPGWGPQHF. CDR3 DNA: TGTGCCAGCAGGCCGCCAGGGTGGGGGCCCCAGCATTTT.

Only a few counts were recorded for this clonotype. V is TRBV7-8 and J is TRBJ1-2, with no clear D. This CDR3 has 15 amino acids. V shed 5 bases and J shed 4 bases, with 17 bases lying between them. The germline V gene has CDR1 SGHVS and CDR2 FQNEAQ. The CDR3 sequence: CASSPREGVGYGYTF. The CDR3 DNA reads TGTGCCAGCAGCCCGCGAGAAGGAGTTGGCTATGGCTACACCTTC.

The chain carries TRBV6-2 or TRBV6-3 and TRBJ2-3; the D is unclear. This CDR3 is built from 14 residues. V lost 6 bases and J 2 bases, leaving 12 bases between the germline ends. The germline V gene encodes CDR1 MNHEY and CDR2 SVGEGT. The chain's CDR3 is CASSSGIYTDTQYF. CDR3 DNA: TGTGCCAGCAGCTCTGGGATCTACACAGATACGCAGTATTTT.

This clonotype was recorded only once. The chain couples TRBV20-1 to TRBJ1-5; D uncertain. The V end lost 6 bases, the J end lost 7 bases, and 13 bases lay between the germline ends. Germline V CDR1 and CDR2: DFQATT, SNEGSKA (reference sequence). The CDR3 length is 12 residues. In nucleotides, the CDR3 is TGCAGTGCAGGGAGGCGAGGGCAGCCCCAGCATTTT. Protein product: CSAGRRGQPQHF.

CDR3 nucleotides: TGTGCCAGCAGCGAATCAGGGACTAGCCCGCAAGAGACCCAGTACTTC. Translating it yields CASSESGTSPQETQYF. V and J are TRBV9 and TRBJ2-5, with 9 bases lining up with TRBD2. Germline lookup yields CDR1 SGDLS and CDR2 YYNGEE. The J segment lost 2 bases and the V segment lost 3 bases, leaving 8 bases of the junction unmatched. The CDR3 is 16 residues long.

This clonotype was counted ten times or more. The CDR3: CSVEPLGETQYF. The CDR3 DNA sequence: TGCAGCGTTGAACCCTTGGGAGAGACCCAGTACTTC. V and J are TRBV29-1 and TRBJ2-5; D call uncertain. CDR3 length: 12 residues. From germline, CDR1 is SQVTM and CDR2 ANQGSEA. V shed 2 bases and J shed 4 bases, with 8 bases lying between them.